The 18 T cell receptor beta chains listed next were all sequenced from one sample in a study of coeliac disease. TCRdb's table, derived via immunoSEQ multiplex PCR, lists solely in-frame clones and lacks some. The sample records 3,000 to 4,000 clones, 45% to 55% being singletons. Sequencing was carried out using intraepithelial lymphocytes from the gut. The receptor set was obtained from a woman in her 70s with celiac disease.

CDR3 residues: CASRRAFPGNERQYF. Written as DNA, the CDR3 is TGTGCAAGTCGCCGGGCGTTCCCGGGAAATGAACGGCAGTACTTC. V and J are TRBV12-2 and TRBJ2-7; TRBD2 is taken as the D call from the table, unchecked against the DNA. TRBV12-2 is deemed a pseudogene. The CDR3 is 15 amino acids.

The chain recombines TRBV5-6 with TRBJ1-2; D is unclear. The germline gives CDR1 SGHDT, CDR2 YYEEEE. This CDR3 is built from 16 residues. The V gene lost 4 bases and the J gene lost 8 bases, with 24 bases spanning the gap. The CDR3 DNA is TGTGCCAGCAGCGGAAACCGGGGATCTGGGTATACCGGCTACACCTTC. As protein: CASSGNRGSGYTGYTF.

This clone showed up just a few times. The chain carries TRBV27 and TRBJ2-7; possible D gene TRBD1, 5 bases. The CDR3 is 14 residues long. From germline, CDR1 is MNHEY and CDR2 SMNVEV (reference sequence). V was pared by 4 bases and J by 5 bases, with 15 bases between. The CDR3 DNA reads TGTGCCAGCAGTTCCAGTCCAGGGTCCCACGAGCAGTACTTC. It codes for CASSSSPGSHEQYF.

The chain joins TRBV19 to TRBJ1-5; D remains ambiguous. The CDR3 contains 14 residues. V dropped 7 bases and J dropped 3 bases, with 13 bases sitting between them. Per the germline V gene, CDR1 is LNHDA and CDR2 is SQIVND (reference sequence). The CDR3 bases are TGTGCCAGTACATTCGGGAGCATCAATCAGCCCCAGCATTTT. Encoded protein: CASTFGSINQPQHF.

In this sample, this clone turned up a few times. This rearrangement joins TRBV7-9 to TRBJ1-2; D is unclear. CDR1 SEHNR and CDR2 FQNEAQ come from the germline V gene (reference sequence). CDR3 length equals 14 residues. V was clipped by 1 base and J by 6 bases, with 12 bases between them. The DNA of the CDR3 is TGTGCCAGCAGCTTAGGGTTCCAGGAAGATGGCTACACCTTC. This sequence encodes CASSLGFQEDGYTF.

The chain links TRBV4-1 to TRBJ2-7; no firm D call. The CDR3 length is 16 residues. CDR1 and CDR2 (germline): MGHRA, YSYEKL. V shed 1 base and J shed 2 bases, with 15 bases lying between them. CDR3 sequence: CASSQGRSTLTYEQYF. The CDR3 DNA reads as TGCGCCAGCAGCCAAGGTCGCAGTACCTTGACCTACGAGCAGTACTTC.

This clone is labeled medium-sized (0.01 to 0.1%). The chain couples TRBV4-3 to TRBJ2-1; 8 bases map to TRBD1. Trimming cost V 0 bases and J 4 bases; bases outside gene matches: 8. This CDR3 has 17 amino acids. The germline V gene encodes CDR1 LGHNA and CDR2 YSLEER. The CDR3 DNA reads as TGCGCCAGCAGCCAAGATTACAGGACAGGGACGTACAATGAGCAGTTCTTC. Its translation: CASSQDYRTGTYNEQFF.

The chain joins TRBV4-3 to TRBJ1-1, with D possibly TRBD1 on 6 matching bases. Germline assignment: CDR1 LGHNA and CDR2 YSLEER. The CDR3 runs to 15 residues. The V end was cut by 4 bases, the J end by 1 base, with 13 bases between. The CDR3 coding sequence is TGCGCCAGCAGCCCAGCCCGAGGGGGGAACACTGAAGCTTTCTTT. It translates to CASSPARGGNTEAFF.

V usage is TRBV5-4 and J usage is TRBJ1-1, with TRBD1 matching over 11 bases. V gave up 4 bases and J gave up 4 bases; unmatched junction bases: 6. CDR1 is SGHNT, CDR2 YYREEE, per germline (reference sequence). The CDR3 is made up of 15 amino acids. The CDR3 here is CASSPDRGLRTEAFF. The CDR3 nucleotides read TGTGCCAGCAGCCCGGACAGGGGGCTTCGCACTGAAGCTTTCTTT.

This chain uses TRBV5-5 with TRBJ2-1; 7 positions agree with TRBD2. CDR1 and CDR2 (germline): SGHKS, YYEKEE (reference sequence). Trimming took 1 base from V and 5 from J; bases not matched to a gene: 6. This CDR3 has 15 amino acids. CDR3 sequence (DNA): TGTGCCAGCAGCTTGCCGGGGGGTACGAACAATGAGCAGTTCTTC. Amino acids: CASSLPGGTNNEQFF. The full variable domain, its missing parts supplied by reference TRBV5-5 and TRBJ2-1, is DAGVTQSPTHLIKTRGQQVTLRCSPISGHKSVSWYQQVLGQGPQFIFQYYEKEERGRGNFPDRFSARQFPNYSSELNVNALLLGDSALYLCASSLPGGTNNEQFFGPGTRLTVL.

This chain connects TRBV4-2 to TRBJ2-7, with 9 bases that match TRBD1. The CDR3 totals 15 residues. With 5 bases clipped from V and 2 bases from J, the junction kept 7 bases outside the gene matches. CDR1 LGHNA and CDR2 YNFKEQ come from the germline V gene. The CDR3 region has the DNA TGTGCCAGCAGCGAGACACAGGGGGCCACCTACGAGCAGTACTTC. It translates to CASSETQGATYEQYF.

This CDR3 reads CASSSPRGGAYEQYF. The DNA of the CDR3 is TGTGCCAGCAGCTCCCCCCGAGGGGGGGCCTACGAGCAGTACTTC. The J gene is TRBJ2-7, the V gene TRBV11-2, with D possibly matching TRBD2 (7 bases). The CDR3 is 15 amino acids. V was clipped by 4 bases and J by 2 bases, with 15 bases between them. Germline V lookup: CDR1 SGHAT, CDR2 FQNNGV.

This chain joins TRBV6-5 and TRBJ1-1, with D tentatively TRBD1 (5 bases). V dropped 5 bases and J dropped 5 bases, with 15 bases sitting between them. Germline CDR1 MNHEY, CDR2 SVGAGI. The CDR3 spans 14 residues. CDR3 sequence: CASSHGGVGTEAFF. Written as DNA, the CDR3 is TGTGCCAGCAGTCACGGGGGGGTGGGGACTGAAGCTTTCTTT.

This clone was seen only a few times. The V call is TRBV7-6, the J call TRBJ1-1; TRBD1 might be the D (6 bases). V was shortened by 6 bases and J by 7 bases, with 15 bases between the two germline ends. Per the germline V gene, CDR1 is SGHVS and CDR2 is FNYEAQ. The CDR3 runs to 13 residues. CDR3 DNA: TGTGCCAGCAGTCCAGGGGTAGACCTTGAAGCTTTCTTT. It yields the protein CASSPGVDLEAFF.

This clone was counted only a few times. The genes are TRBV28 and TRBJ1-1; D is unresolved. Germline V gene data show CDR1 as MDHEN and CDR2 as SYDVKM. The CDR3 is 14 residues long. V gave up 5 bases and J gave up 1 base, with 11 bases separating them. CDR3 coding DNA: TGTGCCAGCAGTCCCGGACGGGAGAACACTGAAGCTTTCTTT. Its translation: CASSPGRENTEAFF.

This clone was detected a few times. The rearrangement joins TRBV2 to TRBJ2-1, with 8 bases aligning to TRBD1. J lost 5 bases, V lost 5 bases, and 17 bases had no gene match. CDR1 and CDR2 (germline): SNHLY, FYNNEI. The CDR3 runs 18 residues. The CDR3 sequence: CASSSHPGQAGLHNEQFF. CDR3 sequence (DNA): TGTGCCAGCAGTTCGCATCCGGGACAGGCGGGTCTCCACAATGAGCAGTTCTTC.

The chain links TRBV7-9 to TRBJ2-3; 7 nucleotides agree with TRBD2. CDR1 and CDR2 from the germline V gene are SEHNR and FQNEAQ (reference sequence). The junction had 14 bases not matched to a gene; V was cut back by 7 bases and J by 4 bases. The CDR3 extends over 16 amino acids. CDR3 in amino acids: CASTTVWGGGSDTQYF. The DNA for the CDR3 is TGTGCCAGCACCACCGTCTGGGGGGGAGGGTCAGATACGCAGTATTTT.

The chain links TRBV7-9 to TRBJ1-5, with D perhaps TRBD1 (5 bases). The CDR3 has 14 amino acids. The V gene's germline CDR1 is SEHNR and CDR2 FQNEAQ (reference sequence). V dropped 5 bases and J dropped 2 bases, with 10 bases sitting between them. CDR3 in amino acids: CASSATGGNQPQHF. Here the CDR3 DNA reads TGTGCCAGCAGCGCCACGGGGGGCAATCAGCCCCAGCATTTT.